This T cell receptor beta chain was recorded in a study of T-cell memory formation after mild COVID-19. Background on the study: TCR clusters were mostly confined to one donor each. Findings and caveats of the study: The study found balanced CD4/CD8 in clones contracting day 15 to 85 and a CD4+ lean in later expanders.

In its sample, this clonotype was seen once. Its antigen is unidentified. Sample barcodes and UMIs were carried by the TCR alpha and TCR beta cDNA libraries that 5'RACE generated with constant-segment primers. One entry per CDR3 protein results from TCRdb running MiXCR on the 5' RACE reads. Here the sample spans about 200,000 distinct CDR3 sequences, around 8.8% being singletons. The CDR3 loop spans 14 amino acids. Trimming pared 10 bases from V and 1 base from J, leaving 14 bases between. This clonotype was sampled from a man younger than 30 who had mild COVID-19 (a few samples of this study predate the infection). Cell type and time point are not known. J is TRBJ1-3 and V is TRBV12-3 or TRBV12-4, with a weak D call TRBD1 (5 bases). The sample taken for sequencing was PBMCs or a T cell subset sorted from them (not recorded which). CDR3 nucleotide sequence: TGTGCCACCTCCCGACAGCCATCTGGAAACACCATATATTTT. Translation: CATSRQPSGNTIYF.